The clone carrying this T cell receptor (beta chain) was counted a few times. What it recognizes is unknown. The data originate from a study of cytomegalovirus exposure and HLA in healthy donors. Whole-study findings and limits: Being indistinguishable, some V segments were excluded, TRBV6-2 and TRBV6-3 among them. Per a prior analysis, the majority of TCR beta V segments were productive roughly 87% or roughly 30% of the time.

Primers: 60 Vbeta forward and 13 Jbeta reverse. This table comes from immunoSEQ multiplex PCR, and its TCRdb copy is limited to in-frame clones, with some not included. The sample lists about 130,000 clones; 60% to 75% were seen once. CDR3 length: 14 amino acids. The germline CDR1 and CDR2 sequences are MNHNS and SASEGT. With 7 bases clipped from V and 5 bases from J, the junction kept 5 bases outside the gene matches. The receptor was isolated from a woman in her 50s in good health and CMV-seropositive. This chain joins TRBV6-1 and TRBJ2-1, with 10 bases identical to TRBD2. The sequencing sample was made of PBMCs. CDR3 protein: CASTVAGGNNEQFF. The CDR3 DNA is TGTGCCAGCACCGTAGCGGGGGGTAACAATGAGCAGTTCTTC.